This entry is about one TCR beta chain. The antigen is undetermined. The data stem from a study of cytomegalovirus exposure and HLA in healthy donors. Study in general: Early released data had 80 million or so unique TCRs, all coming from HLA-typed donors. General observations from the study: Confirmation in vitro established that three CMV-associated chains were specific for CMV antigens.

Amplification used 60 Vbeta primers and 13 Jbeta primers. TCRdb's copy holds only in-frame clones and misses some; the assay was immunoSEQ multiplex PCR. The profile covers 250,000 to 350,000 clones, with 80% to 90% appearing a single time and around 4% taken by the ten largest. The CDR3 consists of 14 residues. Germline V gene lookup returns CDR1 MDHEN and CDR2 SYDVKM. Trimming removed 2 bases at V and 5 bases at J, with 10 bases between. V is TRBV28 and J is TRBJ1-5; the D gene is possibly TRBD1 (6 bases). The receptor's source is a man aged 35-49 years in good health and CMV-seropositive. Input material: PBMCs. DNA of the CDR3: TGTGCCAGCAGTTTAGGCAGGGGCTATCAGCCCCAGCATTTT. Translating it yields CASSLGRGYQPQHF.